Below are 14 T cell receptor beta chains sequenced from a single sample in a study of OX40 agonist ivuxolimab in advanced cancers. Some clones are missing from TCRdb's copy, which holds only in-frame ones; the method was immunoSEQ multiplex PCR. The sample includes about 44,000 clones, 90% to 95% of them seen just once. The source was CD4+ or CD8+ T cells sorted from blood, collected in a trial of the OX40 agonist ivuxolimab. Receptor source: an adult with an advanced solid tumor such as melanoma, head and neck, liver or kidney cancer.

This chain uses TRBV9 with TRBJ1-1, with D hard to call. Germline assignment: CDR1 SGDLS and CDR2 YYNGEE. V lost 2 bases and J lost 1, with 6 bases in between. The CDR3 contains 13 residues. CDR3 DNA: TGTGCCAGCAGCGTTAGCAGGAACACTGAAGCTTTCTTT. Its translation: CASSVSRNTEAFF.

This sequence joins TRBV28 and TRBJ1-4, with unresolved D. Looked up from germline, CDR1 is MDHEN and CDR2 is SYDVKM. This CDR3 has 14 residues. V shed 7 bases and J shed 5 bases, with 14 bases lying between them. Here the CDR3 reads CASTWSYRNEKLFF. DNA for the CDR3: TGTGCCAGCACCTGGAGCTACCGAAATGAAAAACTGTTTTTT.

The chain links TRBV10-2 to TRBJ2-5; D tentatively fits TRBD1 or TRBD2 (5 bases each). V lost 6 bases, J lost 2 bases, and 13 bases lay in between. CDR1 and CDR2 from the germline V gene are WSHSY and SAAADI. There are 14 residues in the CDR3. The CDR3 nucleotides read TGCGCCAGCAGGGGCCGGGACCGACAAGAGACCCAGTACTTC. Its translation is CASRGRDRQETQYF.

The CDR3 spells CASSYGTSYEQYF. The CDR3 DNA sequence: TGTGCCAGCAGCTACGGGACTTCCTACGAGCAGTACTTC. The chain carries TRBV5-5 and TRBJ2-7, with D perhaps matching TRBD2 (6 bases). The CDR3 totals 13 residues. V lost 3 bases and J lost 1, with 8 bases in between. Looked up from germline, CDR1 is SGHKS and CDR2 is YYEKEE (reference sequence).

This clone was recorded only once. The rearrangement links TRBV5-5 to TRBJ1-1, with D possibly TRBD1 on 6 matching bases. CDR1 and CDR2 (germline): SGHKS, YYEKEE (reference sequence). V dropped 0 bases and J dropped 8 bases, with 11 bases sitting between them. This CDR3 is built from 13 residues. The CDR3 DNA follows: TGTGCCAGCAGCTTGGGGCTTGGGACAGAAGCTTTCTTT. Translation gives CASSLGLGTEAFF.

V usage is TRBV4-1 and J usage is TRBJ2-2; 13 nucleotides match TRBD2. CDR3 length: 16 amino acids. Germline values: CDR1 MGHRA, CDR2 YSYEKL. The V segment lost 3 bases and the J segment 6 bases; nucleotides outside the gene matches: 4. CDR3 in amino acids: CASSHRTSGSSGELFF. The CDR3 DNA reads TGCGCCAGCAGCCACCGGACTAGCGGGAGTTCCGGGGAGCTGTTTTTT.

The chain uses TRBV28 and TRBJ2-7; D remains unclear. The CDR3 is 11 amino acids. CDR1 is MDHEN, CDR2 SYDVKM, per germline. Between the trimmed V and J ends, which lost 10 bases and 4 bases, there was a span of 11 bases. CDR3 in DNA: TGTGCCACCACGCAGGCTTACGAGCAGTACTTC. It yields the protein CATTQAYEQYF.

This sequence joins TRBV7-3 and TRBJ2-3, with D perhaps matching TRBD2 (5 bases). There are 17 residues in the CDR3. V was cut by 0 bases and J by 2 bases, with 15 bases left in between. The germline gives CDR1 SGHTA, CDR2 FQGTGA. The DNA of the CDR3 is TGTGCCAGCAGCTTAACCGGGCTAGGAGGTTTCACAGATACGCAGTATTTT. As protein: CASSLTGLGGFTDTQYF.

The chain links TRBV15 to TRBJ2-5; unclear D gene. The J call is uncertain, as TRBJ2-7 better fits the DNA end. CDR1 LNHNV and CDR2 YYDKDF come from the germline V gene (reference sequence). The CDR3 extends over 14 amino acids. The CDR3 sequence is CATSRVVTHAEQYF. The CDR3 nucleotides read TGTGCCACCAGCAGAGTCGTAACACACGCCGAGCAGTACTTC.

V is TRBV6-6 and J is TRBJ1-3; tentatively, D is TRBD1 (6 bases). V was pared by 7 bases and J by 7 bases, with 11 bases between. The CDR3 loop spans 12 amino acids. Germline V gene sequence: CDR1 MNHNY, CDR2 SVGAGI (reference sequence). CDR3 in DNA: TGTGCCAGCAACTTCAGGGGCAACACCATATATTTT. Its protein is CASNFRGNTIYF.

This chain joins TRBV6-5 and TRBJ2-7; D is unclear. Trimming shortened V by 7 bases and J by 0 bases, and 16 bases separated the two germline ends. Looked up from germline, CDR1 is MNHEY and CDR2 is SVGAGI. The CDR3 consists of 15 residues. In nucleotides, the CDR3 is TGTGCCAGCACCCCATTTCGGGCCTTCTCCTACGAGCAGTACTTC. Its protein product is CASTPFRAFSYEQYF.

CDR3 nucleotide sequence: TGTGCCAGCAGCCCACGAAGGGAACCAGACACTAATGGTCTAAACAATGAGCAGTTCTTC. Translation: CASSPRREPDTNGLNNEQFF. The J gene is TRBJ2-1, the V gene TRBV21-1. TRBV21-1 is annotated as a pseudogene. This CDR3 is built from 20 residues.

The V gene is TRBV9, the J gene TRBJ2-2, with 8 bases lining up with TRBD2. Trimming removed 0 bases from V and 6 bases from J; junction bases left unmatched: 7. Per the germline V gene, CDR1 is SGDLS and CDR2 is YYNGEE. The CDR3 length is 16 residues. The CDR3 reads CASSVGIAGISGELFF. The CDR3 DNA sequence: TGTGCCAGCAGCGTAGGTATAGCGGGAATTTCCGGGGAGCTGTTTTTT.

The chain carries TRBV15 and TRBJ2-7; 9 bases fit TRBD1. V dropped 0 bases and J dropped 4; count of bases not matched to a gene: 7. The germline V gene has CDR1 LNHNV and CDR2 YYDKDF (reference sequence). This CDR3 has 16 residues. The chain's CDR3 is CATSRDDRGRYYEQYF. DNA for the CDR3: TGTGCCACCAGCAGAGATGACAGGGGGAGATATTACGAGCAGTACTTC. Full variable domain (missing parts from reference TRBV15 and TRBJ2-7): DAMVIQNPRYQVTQFGKPVTLSCSQTLNHNVMYWYQQKSSQAPKLLFHYYDKDFNNEADTPDNFQSRRPNTSFCFLDIRSPGLGDTAMYLCATSRDDRGRYYEQYFGPGTRLTVT.